The clone carrying this T cell receptor (beta chain) was detected a few times. CDR3 size: 11 residues. From germline, CDR1 is MNHEY and CDR2 SVGAGI. Trimming took 10 bases from V and 8 from J, leaving 11 bases between them. The sample comes from a study of cytomegalovirus exposure and HLA in healthy donors. The study ran its PCR with 60 Vbeta and 13 Jbeta primers. Libraries were prepared by immunoSEQ multiplex PCR; TCRdb keeps only in-frame clonotypes and omits some of them. The sample lists over 130,000 clones, more than 70% occurring once. This sequence originates from a man between 50 and 59 years old in good health and CMV-seronegative. The sequenced material came from PBMCs. This chain joins TRBV6-5 and TRBJ1-4; D is undetermined. CDR3 bases: TGTGCCACCTTTGGGGAGGAAAAACTGTTTTTT. Its translation is CATFGEEKLFF.